This T cell receptor (beta chain) appears in the sequencing data of a study of blood T cell repertoires in COVID-19 (dated by TCRdb to between 2020 and 2021). Background on the whole study: The collaborator samples originated in the United States, Italy and Spain and spanned the acute and convalescent phases of COVID-19. The repertoires were made available in a free public database intended to serve as a resource for research on the immune response to SARS-CoV-2. The prospective study material was composed of cDNA or gDNA derived from T cells, B-cell-depleted T cells, or PBMCs. Where available, HLA class I and class II types were obtained from metadata supplied by the sample provider rather than from assay-based typing. The sample metadata nearly always contained a de-identified subject ID, COVID-19 status, age in years and sex. The samples were drawn from two sources: the first 160 participants of the ongoing ImmuneRACE study, and about 1,300 subjects contributed by 6 global collaborators. The dataset comprised deeply sampled blood TCRbeta repertoires from subjects exposed to, actively infected with, or recovered from COVID-19. Overall study results and their limits: The quantity of clinical and demographic metadata differed by source and by participant and was supplied without curation.

Details on this clone: Its cognate antigen has yet to be identified. Base qualities are missing; no much larger clone stands one base away.

There are 16 amino acids in the CDR3, from cysteine to phenylalanine inclusive. Only the CDR3 portion is preserved as DNA: 48 bases, with reading frame beginning at the first base. The V end loses 1 base and the J end loses 5 bases, and a stretch of 14 bases separates them. Looking up the germline V gene (reference sequence) yields CDR1 LGHDT and CDR2 YNNKEL. The immunoSEQ Assay, a bias-controlled multiplex PCR, was used to amplify TCRbeta CDR3 regions from genomic DNA. The authors' pipeline ran thus. Nucleated cell counts per sample were estimated from amplification of reference gene primers within the assay. Sequence reads were collapsed and filtered to measure the absolute abundance of every unique TCRbeta CDR3 rearrangement. For each sample, productive Simpson clonality was calculated as the square root of Simpson's diversity index over productive rearrangements. TCRdb's version of the immuneACCESS table is confined to in-frame rearrangements and falls short of the full clone set. An unresolved V gene accounts for under half of the shortfall where checked; the remainder is of unknown origin. The DNA was the basis for D and trimming; V, J and clone size are from that table. This sample comprises some 350,000 clones, roughly 90% of them detected only once. Around 3% of the sample is taken by the ten largest.

Enrolling through a virtual design, the prospective study's participants ranged in age from roughly 18 to 89 years and lived across 24 United States geographic areas. To assign participants to cohorts, the prospective study relied on clinical history that participants themselves reported in a screening survey and a study questionnaire. Recovered participants in ImmuneRACE Cohort 3 were defined as having two consecutive negative NP/OP PCR tests, clearance from a healthcare professional, or resolution of symptoms. Each participant in the prospective study had whole blood, serum and a nasopharyngeal or oropharyngeal swab collected by mobile phlebotomists. Over an approximately two-month period, participants in the prospective study had the option of providing additional blood draws and questionnaires. Before DNA extraction, prospective study blood samples were shipped either frozen or at room temperature.

The sample was PBMCs or T cells enriched from blood (not recorded which). The sequence was obtained from a woman aged 25 to 39 who had recovered from COVID-19. The chain is made from TRBV3-1 (or the pseudogene TRBV3-2) and TRBJ1-4; D gene: possibly TRBD1, on 5 matching bases. The CDR3 reads as follows: CASSQVGGVENEKLFF. Here is the DNA: TGTGCCAGCAGCCAAGTGGGAGGGGTTGAGAATGAAAAACTGTTTTTT.